This entry lists 5 T cell receptor beta chains sequenced from one sample in a study of cytomegalovirus exposure and HLA in healthy donors. The PCR ran on 60 Vbeta and 13 Jbeta primers. Clones were sequenced by immunoSEQ multiplex PCR, and TCRdb holds only the in-frame ones, with some missing. The table shows approximately 150,000 clones, with 79% occurring only once. The sample taken for sequencing was PBMCs. The receptors here all came from a human donor in good health.

This rearrangement joins TRBV4-2 to TRBJ2-1; D is uncertain. The CDR3 totals 15 residues. Germline CDR1 LGHNA, CDR2 YNFKEQ. The ends were cut back, 0 bases at V and 0 bases at J, with 6 bases in the middle. CDR3 amino acids: CASSQDVNSYNEQFF. The CDR3 nucleotides read TGTGCCAGCAGCCAAGATGTAAACTCCTACAATGAGCAGTTCTTC.

This sequence joins TRBV27 and TRBJ2-1; 9 bases fit TRBD2. The V gene end was trimmed by 0 bases and the J gene end by 8 bases; junction bases not matched to a gene: 11. The CDR3 totals 17 residues. Looked up from germline, CDR1 is MNHEY and CDR2 is SMNVEV (reference sequence). The CDR3 nucleotides are TGTGCCAGCAGTTTATCGACCCCGGCTAGCGGGAAAGATGAGCAGTTCTTC. It encodes CASSLSTPASGKDEQFF.

This chain connects TRBV27 to TRBJ2-3; TRBD2 aligns across 10 bases. V dropped 4 bases and J dropped 3; count of bases not matched to a gene: 13. Germline CDR1 MNHEY, CDR2 SMNVEV (reference sequence). The CDR3 consists of 18 residues. CDR3 coding DNA: TGTGCCAGCAGTTGGCGGGTTAGCGGGAGGATTAAAACAGATACGCAGTATTTT. Translated, it gives CASSWRVSGRIKTDTQYF.

V and J are TRBV4-1 and TRBJ1-2; D is unclear. The V gene lost 0 bases and the J gene lost 0 bases, with 8 bases spanning the gap. The CDR3 length is 15 residues. Germline V lookup: CDR1 MGHRA, CDR2 YSYEKL. For the CDR3, the DNA is TGCGCCAGCAGCCAAGAAGGAGTGTCTAACTATGGCTACACCTTC. This encodes CASSQEGVSNYGYTF.

The genes are TRBV11-2 and TRBJ2-1; the D is unclear. CDR1 SGHAT and CDR2 FQNNGV come from the germline V gene. The V end lost 1 base, the J end lost 0 bases, and 7 bases lay between the germline ends. The CDR3 is made up of 15 amino acids. As DNA, the CDR3 is TGTGCCAGCAGCTTAGTGCAGGTCTCCTACAATGAGCAGTTCTTC. This codes for CASSLVQVSYNEQFF. Supplemented by reference TRBV11-2 and TRBJ2-1, the full variable domain reads EAGVAQSPRYKIIEKRQSVAFWCNPISGHATLYWYQQILGQGPKLLIQFQNNGVVDDSQLPKDRFSAERLKGVDSTLKIQPAKLEDSAVYLCASSLVQVSYNEQFFGPGTRLTVL.